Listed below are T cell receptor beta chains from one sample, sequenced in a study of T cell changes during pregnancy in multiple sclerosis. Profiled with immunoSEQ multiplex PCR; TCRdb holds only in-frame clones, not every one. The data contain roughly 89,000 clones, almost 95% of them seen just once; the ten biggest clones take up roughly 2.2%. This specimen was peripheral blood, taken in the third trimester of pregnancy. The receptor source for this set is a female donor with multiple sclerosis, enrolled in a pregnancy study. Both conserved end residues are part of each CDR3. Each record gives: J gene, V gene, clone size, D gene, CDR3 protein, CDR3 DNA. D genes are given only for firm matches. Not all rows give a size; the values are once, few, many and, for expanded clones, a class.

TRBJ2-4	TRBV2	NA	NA	CASSEVQAKNIQYF	TGTGCCAGCAGTGAAGTTCAAGCCAAAAACATTCAGTACTTC
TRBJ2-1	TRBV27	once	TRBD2	CASRRAGTTYNEQFF	TGTGCCAGCAGAAGAGCGGGAACCACCTACAATGAGCAGTTCTTC
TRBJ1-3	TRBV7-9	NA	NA	CASSLAKTGTGNTIYF	TGTGCCAGCAGCTTAGCGAAAACGGGAACTGGAAACACCATATATTTT
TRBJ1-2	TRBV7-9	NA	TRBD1	CASSPRQGAGGYTF	TGTGCCAGCAGTCCCCGACAGGGGGCTGGTGGCTACACCTTC
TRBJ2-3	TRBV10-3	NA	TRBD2	CAISDTGTSVPDTQYF	TGTGCCATCAGTGATACCGGGACTAGCGTCCCAGATACGCAGTATTTT
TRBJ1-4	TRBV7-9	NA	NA	CASSPQGQNEKLFF	TGTGCCAGCAGCCCCCAGGGTCAGAATGAAAAACTGTTTTTT
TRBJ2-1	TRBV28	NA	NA	CASRRHSNEQFF	TGTGCCAGCAGGCGCCACTCCAATGAGCAGTTCTTC
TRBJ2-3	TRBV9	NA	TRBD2	CASGQRAGLAPTDTQYF	TGTGCCAGCGGTCAGAGGGCGGGACTAGCGCCGACAGATACGCAGTATTTT
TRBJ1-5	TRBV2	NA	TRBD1	CASTTDREGTQHF	TGTGCCAGCACTACGGACAGGGAAGGTACCCAGCATTTT
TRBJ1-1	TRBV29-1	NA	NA	CSVGQGGNTEAFF	TGCAGCGTTGGGCAGGGCGGGAACACTGAAGCTTTCTTT
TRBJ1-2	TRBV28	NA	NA	CASSLRGRNYGYTF	TGTGCCAGCAGCCTAAGGGGTCGAAACTATGGCTACACCTTC
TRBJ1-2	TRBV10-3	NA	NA	CAISESPPSNGYTF	TGTGCCATCAGTGAATCTCCACCCTCTAATGGCTACACCTTC
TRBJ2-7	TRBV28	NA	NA	CASGPFPRDEQYF	TGTGCCAGCGGGCCCTTCCCCAGGGACGAGCAGTACTTC
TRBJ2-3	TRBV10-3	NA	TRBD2	CAISEAGLAGTDTQYF	TGTGCCATCAGTGAAGCCGGACTAGCGGGCACAGATACGCAGTATTTT
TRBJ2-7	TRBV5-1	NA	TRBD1	CASSSTLGTGGYEQYF	TGCGCCAGCAGCTCAACCCTCGGGACAGGGGGATACGAGCAGTACTTC
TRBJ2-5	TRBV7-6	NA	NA	CASSLAGVETQYF	TGTGCCAGCAGCTTAGCGGGAGTCGAGACCCAGTACTTC
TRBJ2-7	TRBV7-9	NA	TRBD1	CASSHEGQGRDEQYF	TGTGCCAGCAGCCACGAAGGACAGGGGAGGGACGAGCAGTACTTC
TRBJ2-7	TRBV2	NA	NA	CASSVEHTYEQYF	TGTGCCAGCAGTGTTGAACATACCTACGAGCAGTACTTC
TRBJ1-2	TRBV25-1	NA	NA	CASSDLGGYGYTF	TGTGCCAGCAGTGATCTAGGAGGGTATGGCTACACCTTC
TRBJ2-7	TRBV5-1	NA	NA	CASSPGLTGYEQYF	TGCGCCAGCAGCCCAGGCCTGACCGGTTACGAGCAGTACTTC
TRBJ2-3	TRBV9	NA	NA	CASSAITDTQYF	TGTGCCAGCAGCGCCATCACAGATACGCAGTATTTT